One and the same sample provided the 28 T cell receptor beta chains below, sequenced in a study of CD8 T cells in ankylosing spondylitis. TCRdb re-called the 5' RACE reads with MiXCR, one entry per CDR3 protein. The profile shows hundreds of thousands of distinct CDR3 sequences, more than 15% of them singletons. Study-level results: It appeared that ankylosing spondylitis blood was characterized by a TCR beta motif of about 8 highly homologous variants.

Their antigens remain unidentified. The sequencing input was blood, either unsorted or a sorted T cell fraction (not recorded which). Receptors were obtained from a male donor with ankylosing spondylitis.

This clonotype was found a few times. The CDR3 DNA follows: TGTGCTAAGGGGGGCCACGAGCAGTACTTC. Amino acids: CAKGGHEQYF. This chain links TRBV5-8 with TRBJ2-7; the D call may be TRBD1 or TRBD2 (6 bases each). The CDR3 runs to 10 residues. Germline-derived CDR1 and CDR2 are SGHTS and YDEGEE.

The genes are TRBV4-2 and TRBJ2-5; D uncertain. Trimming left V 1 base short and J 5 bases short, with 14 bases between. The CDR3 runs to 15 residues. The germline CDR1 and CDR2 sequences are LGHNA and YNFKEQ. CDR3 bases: TGTGCCAGCAGCCAAGGTTCGCAGTCGGGTGAGACCCAGTACTTC. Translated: CASSQGSQSGETQYF.

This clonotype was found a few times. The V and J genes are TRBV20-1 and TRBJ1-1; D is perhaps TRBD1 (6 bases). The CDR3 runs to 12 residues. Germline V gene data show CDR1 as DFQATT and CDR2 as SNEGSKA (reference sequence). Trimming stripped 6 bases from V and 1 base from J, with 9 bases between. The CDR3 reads CSAEGQNTEAFF. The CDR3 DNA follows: TGCAGTGCGGAGGGACAGAACACTGAAGCTTTCTTT.

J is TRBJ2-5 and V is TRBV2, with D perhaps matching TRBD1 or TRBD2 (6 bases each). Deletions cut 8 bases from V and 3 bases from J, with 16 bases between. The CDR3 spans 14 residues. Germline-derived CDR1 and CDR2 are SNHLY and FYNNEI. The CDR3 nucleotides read TGTGCCAGCTCTGAATTGAGGGGGGAAGAGACCCAGTACTTC. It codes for CASSELRGEETQYF.

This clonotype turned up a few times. The CDR3 loop reads CSATGEETQYF. In nucleotides, the CDR3 is TGCAGTGCTACAGGGGAAGAGACCCAGTACTTC. The genes are TRBV20-1 and TRBJ2-5; the D gene is possibly TRBD1 (6 bases). Germline CDR1 reads DFQATT; CDR2 reads SNEGSKA (reference sequence). This CDR3 has 11 residues. The V end lost 4 bases, the J end lost 3 bases, and 6 bases lay between the germline ends.

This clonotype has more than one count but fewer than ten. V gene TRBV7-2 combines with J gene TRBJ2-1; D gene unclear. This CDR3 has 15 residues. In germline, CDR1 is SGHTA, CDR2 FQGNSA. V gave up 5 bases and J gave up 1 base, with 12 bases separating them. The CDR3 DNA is TGTGCCAGCAGCCAATTGGGGTGGTCCTACAATGAGCAGTTCTTC. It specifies CASSQLGWSYNEQFF.

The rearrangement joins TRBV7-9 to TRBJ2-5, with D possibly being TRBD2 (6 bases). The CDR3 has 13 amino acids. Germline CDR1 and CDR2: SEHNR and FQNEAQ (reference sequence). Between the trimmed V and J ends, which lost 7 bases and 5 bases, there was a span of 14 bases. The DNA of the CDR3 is TGTGCCAGCACCCCCCCGGGAGTCGAGACCCAGTACTTC. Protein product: CASTPPGVETQYF.

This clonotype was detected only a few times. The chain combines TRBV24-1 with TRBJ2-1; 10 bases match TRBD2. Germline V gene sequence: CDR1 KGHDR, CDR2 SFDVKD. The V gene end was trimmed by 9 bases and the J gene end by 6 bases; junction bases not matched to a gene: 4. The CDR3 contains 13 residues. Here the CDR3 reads CATGLAGVNEQFF. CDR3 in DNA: TGTGCCACCGGGCTAGCGGGAGTCAATGAGCAGTTCTTC.

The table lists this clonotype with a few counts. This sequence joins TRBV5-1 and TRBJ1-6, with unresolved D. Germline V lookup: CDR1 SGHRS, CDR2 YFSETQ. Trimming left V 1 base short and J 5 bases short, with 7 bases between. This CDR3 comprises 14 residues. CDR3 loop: CASSLRGNNSPLHF. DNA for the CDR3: TGCGCCAGCAGCTTGCGGGGAAATAATTCACCCCTCCACTTT. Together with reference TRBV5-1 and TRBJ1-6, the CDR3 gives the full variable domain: KAGVTQTPRYLIKTRGQQVTLSCSPISGHRSVSWYQQTPGQGLQFLFEYFSETQRNKGNFPGRFSGRQFSNSRSEMNVSTLELGDSALYLCASSLRGNNSPLHFGNGTRLTVT.

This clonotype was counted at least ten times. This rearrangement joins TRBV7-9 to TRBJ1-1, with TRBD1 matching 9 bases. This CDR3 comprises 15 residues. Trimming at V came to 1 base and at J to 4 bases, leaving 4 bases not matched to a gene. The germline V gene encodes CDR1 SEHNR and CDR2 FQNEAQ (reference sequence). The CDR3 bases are TGTGCCAGCAGCTTAGACAGGGGGCCGGGCACTGAAGCTTTCTTT. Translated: CASSLDRGPGTEAFF.

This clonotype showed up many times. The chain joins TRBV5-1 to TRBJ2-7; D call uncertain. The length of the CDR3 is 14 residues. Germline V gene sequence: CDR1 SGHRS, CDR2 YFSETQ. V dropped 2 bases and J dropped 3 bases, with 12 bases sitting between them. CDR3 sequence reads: CASSLGPIGYEQYF. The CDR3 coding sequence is TGCGCCAGCAGCTTAGGTCCTATAGGCTACGAGCAGTACTTC.

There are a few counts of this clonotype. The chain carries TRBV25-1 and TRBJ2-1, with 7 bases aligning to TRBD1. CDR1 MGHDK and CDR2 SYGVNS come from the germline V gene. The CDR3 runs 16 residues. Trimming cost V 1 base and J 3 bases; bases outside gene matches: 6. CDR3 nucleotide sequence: TGTGCCAGCAGTGAATCGGGTAGGACAGGCTACAATGAGCAGTTCTTC. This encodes CASSESGRTGYNEQFF.

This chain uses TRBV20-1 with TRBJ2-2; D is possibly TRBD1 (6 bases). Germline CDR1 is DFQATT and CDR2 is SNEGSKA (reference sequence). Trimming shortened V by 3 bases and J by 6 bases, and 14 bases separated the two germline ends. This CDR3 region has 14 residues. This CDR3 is CSARGATDSGELFF. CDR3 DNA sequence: TGCAGTGCTAGGGGGGCTACCGATTCCGGGGAGCTGTTTTTT.

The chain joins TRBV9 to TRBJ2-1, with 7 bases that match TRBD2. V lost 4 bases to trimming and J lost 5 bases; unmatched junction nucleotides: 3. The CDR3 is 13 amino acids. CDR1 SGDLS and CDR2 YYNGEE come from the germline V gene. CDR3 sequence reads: CASSLAVDNEQFF. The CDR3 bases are TGTGCCAGCAGCCTAGCGGTCGACAATGAGCAGTTCTTC.

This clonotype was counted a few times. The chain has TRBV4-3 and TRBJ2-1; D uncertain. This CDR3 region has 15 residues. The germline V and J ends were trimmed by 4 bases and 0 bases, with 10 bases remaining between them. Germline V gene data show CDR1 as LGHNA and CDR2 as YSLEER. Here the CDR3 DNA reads TGCGCCAGCAGCCCGACCACAATCTCCTACAATGAGCAGTTCTTC. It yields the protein CASSPTTISYNEQFF.

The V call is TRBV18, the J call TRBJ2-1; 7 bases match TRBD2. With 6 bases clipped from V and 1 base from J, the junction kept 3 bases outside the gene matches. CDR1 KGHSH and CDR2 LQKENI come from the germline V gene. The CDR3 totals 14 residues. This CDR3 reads CASSGGESYNEQFF. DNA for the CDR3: TGTGCCAGCTCGGGAGGGGAATCCTACAATGAGCAGTTCTTC.

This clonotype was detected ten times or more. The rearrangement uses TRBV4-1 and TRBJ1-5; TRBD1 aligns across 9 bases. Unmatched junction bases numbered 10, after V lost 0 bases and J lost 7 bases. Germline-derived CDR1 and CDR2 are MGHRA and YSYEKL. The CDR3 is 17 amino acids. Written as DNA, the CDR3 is TGCGCCAGCAGCCAAGATATCAGGACAGGGGTTGCACAGCCCCAGCATTTT. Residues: CASSQDIRTGVAQPQHF.

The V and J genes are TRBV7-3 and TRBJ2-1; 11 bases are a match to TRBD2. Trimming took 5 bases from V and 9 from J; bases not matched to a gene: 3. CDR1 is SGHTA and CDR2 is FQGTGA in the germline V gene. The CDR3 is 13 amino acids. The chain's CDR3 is CASSLAGGREQFF. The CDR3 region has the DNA TGTGCCAGCAGCCTAGCGGGAGGTCGTGAGCAGTTCTTC.

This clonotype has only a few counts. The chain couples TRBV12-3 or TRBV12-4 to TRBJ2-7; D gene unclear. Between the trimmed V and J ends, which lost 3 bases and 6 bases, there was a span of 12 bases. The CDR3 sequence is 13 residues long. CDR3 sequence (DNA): TGTGCCAGCAGTTTTCAAGTCGTGGGCGAGCAGTACTTC. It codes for CASSFQVVGEQYF.

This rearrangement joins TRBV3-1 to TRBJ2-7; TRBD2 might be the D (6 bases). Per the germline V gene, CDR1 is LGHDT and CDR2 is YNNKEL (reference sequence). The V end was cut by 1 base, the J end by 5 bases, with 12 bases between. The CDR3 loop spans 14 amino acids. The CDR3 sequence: CASSQAAGSHEQYF. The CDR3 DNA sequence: TGTGCCAGCAGCCAAGCAGCGGGCAGCCACGAGCAGTACTTC.

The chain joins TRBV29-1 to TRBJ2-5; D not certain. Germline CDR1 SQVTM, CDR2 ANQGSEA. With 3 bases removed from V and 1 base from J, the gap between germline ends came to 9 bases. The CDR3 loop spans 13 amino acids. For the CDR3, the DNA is TGCAGCGTTGATTTGGGGTCCCAAGAGACCCAGTACTTC. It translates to CSVDLGSQETQYF.

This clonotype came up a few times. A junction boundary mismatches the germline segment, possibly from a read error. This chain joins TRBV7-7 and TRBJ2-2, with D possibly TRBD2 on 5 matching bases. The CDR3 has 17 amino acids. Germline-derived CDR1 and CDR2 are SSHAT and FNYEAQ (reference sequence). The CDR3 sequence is CASSFGLAGTNTGELFF. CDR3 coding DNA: TGTGCTAGCAGTTTCGGTTTAGCCGGGACGAACACCGGGGAGCTGTTTTTT.

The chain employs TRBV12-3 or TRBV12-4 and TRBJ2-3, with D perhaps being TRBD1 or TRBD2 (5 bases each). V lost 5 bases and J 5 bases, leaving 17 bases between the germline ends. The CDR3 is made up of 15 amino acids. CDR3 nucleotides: TGTGCCAGCAGTCCGGGTGGGGGTTGGGGAGATACGCAGTATTTT. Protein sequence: CASSPGGGWGDTQYF.

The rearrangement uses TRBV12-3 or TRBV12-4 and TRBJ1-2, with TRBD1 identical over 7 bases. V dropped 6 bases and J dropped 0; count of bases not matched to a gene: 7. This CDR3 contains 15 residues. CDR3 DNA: TGTGCCAGCAGCGGGACAGAACATCCTAACTATGGCTACACCTTC. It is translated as CASSGTEHPNYGYTF.

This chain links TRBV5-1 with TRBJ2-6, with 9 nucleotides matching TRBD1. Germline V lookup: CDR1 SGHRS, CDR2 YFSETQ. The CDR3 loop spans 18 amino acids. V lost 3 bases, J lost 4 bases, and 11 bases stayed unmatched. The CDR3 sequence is CASSSRDRDSLGANVLTF. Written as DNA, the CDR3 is TGCGCCAGCAGCTCAAGGGACAGGGATTCCTTGGGGGCCAACGTCCTGACTTTC. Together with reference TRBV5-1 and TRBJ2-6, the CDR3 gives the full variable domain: KAGVTQTPRYLIKTRGQQVTLSCSPISGHRSVSWYQQTPGQGLQFLFEYFSETQRNKGNFPGRFSGRQFSNSRSEMNVSTLELGDSALYLCASSSRDRDSLGANVLTFGAGSRLTVL.

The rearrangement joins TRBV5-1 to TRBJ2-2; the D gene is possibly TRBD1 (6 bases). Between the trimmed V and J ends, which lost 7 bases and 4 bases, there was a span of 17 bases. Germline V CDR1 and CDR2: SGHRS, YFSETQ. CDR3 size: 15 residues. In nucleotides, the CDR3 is TGCGCCAGCCGTGCACAGGGTGGGATCACCGGGGAGCTGTTTTTT. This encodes CASRAQGGITGELFF.

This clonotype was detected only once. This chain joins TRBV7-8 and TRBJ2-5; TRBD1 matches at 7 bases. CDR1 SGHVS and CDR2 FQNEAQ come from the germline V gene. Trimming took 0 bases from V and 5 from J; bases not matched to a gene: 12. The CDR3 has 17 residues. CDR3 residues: CASSLAWGTANGETQYF. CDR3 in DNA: TGTGCCAGCAGCTTAGCGTGGGGGACAGCCAACGGGGAGACCCAGTACTTC.

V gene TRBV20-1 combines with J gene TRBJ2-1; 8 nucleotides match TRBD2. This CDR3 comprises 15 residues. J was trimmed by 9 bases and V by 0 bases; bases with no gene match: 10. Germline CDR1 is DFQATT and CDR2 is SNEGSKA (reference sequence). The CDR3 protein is CSARDGLALSSEQFF. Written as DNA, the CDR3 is TGCAGTGCTAGAGATGGACTAGCCCTTAGTAGTGAGCAGTTCTTC.